These 32 T cell receptor beta chains share one sample of origin, sequenced in a study of T cell repertoires in cytomegalovirus infection. Antigen specificity for these receptors is unknown. TCRdb itself ran the reads through MiXCR, one entry per CDR3 protein. The sample lists about 830,000 distinct CDR3 sequences; 30% to 35% were seen once. This material consisted of cultured CD8+ T cells from PBMCs, taken from culture after CMV antigen stimulation. The source of these receptors is a human donor in good health (CMV status not recorded). Some clones in this sample may be carry-over from other donors' samples.

The chain is built from TRBV6-1 and TRBJ2-5; possible D gene TRBD2, 5 bases. There are 15 residues in the CDR3. CDR1 and CDR2 (germline): MNHNS, SASEGT. Deletions cut 5 bases from V and 2 bases from J, with 15 bases between. CDR3 DNA sequence: TGTGCCAGCAGTTTATTCGGGGAGATACAAGAGACCCAGTACTTC. Translated, it gives CASSLFGEIQETQYF.

The rearrangement links TRBV19 to TRBJ1-1; D gene uncertain. The germline V gene has CDR1 LNHDA and CDR2 SQIVND (reference sequence). Trimming cost V 7 bases and J 5 bases, with 14 bases left between them. The CDR3 length is 13 residues. The CDR3 sequence: CASTPIPGTEAFF. The CDR3 DNA follows: TGTGCCAGTACCCCAATACCGGGGACTGAAGCTTTCTTT. The variable domain in full, with the rest retrieved from reference TRBV19 and TRBJ1-1, is DGGITQSPKYLFRKEGQNVTLSCEQNLNHDAMYWYRQDPGQGLRLIYYSQIVNDFQKGDIAEGYSVSREKKESFPLTVTSAQKNPTAFYLCASTPIPGTEAFFGQGTRLTVV.

The chain combines TRBV7-8 with TRBJ1-2; D gene ambiguous. Germline V gene lookup returns CDR1 SGHVS and CDR2 FQNEAQ. V lost 5 bases and J lost 2, with 12 bases in between. The CDR3 sequence is 14 residues long. CDR3 coding DNA: TGTGCCAGCAGCCAGATCCTGGGGAACTATGGCTACACCTTC. Protein sequence: CASSQILGNYGYTF. Looking up the rest from reference TRBV7-8 and TRBJ1-2 gives the full variable domain: GAGVSQSPRYKVAKRGQDVALRCDPISGHVSLFWYQQALGQGPEFLTYFQNEAQLDKSGLPSDRFFAERPEGSVSTLKIQRTQQEDSAVYLCASSQILGNYGYTFGSGTRLTVV.

This rearrangement joins TRBV24-1 to TRBJ1-2; tentative D call: TRBD1 (6 bases). CDR1 is KGHDR and CDR2 is SFDVKD in the germline V gene. V lost 4 bases and J 8 bases, leaving 13 bases between the germline ends. This CDR3 contains 13 residues. For the CDR3, the DNA is TGTGCCACCAGTGACCTCCGGACAGACGGCTACACCTTC. It specifies CATSDLRTDGYTF.

This clonotype was detected a few times. The rearrangement uses TRBV10-3 and TRBJ2-1; the match to TRBD2 covers 8 bases. Germline trimming cut 0 bases from V and 4 bases from J; bases unmatched to any gene: 2. This CDR3 is 15 amino acids long. Germline-derived CDR1 and CDR2 are ENHRY and SYGVKD. In DNA, the CDR3 is TGTGCCATCAGTGAGTCGATAGCGGGGTACAATGAGCAGTTCTTC. Protein sequence: CAISESIAGYNEQFF.

This clonotype was detected only a few times. J is TRBJ1-1 and V is TRBV5-1, with TRBD1 as a possible D gene (5 bases). The germline V gene has CDR1 SGHRS and CDR2 YFSETQ. The V and J ends lost 0 bases and 6 bases respectively, with 9 bases between them. The CDR3 runs to 13 residues. The CDR3 here is CASSLVGDPEAFF. The CDR3 coding sequence is TGCGCCAGCAGCTTGGTGGGGGACCCTGAAGCTTTCTTT. Based on the CDR3 plus reference TRBV5-1 and TRBJ1-1, the full variable domain is KAGVTQTPRYLIKTRGQQVTLSCSPISGHRSVSWYQQTPGQGLQFLFEYFSETQRNKGNFPGRFSGRQFSNSRSEMNVSTLELGDSALYLCASSLVGDPEAFFGQGTRLTVV.

The gene calls are TRBV12-3 or TRBV12-4 and TRBJ1-1, with 9 bases lining up with TRBD1. The CDR3 length is 15 residues. V was pared by 4 bases and J by 5 bases, with 8 bases of the junction left unmatched. The CDR3 reads CASSSRTGEVTEAFF. Here the CDR3 DNA reads TGTGCCAGCAGTTCAAGGACAGGGGAGGTGACTGAAGCTTTCTTT.

Regarding this clonotype: It may be a read error: a sequence one base away is much more abundant. The chain carries TRBV12-3 or TRBV12-4 and TRBJ2-1, with D maybe TRBD2 (6 bases). V shed 4 bases and J shed 7 bases, with 20 bases lying between them. The CDR3 totals 16 residues. CDR3 nucleotide sequence: TGTGCCAGCAGTTCGCCGCGACTAGTGGGGGGAAATGAGCAGTTCTTC. This codes for CASSSPRLVGGNEQFF.

The sample holds many counts of this clonotype. The rearrangement joins TRBV11-2 to TRBJ2-2, with 7 bases lining up with TRBD2. Germline V gene data show CDR1 as SGHAT and CDR2 as FQNNGV. The junction had 13 bases not matched to a gene; V was cut back by 5 bases and J by 7 bases. This CDR3 has 16 residues. CDR3 sequence reads: CASSPWTRGEGGELFF. The CDR3 DNA follows: TGTGCCAGCAGCCCCTGGACAAGAGGGGAGGGCGGGGAGCTGTTTTTT.

The chain recombines TRBV7-4 with TRBJ1-5, with D tentatively TRBD1 (6 bases). Trimming took off 5 bases at V and 6 bases at J, with 11 bases between the two ends. There are 13 residues in the CDR3. CDR1 is SGHVT, CDR2 SQSDAQ, per germline. As DNA, the CDR3 is TGTGCCAGCAGCGCCCCAGGGGTTCAGCCCCAGCATTTT. Translation gives CASSAPGVQPQHF.

In this sample, this clonotype turned up a few times. V is TRBV4-1 and J is TRBJ1-1; D is ambiguous. CDR1 and CDR2 from the germline V gene are MGHRA and YSYEKL. Trimming took 2 bases from V and 0 from J, leaving 7 bases between them. This CDR3 is built from 14 residues. The CDR3 loop reads CASSQKRMNTEAFF. In nucleotides, the CDR3 is TGCGCCAGCAGCCAAAAGAGGATGAACACTGAAGCTTTCTTT.

The V and J genes are TRBV14 and TRBJ1-1, with D possibly TRBD1 on 6 matching bases. The ends were cut back, 0 bases at V and 4 bases at J, with 21 bases in the middle. This CDR3 contains 18 residues. Germline assignment: CDR1 SGHDN and CDR2 FVKESK. The CDR3 loop reads CASSQEHRFEWGATEAFF. For the CDR3, the DNA is TGTGCCAGCAGCCAAGAGCATCGATTCGAGTGGGGGGCCACTGAAGCTTTCTTT.

CDR3 DNA sequence: TGCGCCAGCAGCCAAGTCTCGTCGGCAGGGGGCAACTATGGCTACACCTTC. This encodes CASSQVSSAGGNYGYTF. This chain connects TRBV4-3 to TRBJ1-2, with TRBD1 matching 8 bases. V gave up 1 base and J gave up 2 bases; unmatched junction bases: 9. The CDR3 runs 17 residues. The V gene's germline CDR1 is LGHNA and CDR2 YSLEER.

This sequence joins TRBV4-1 and TRBJ2-5; no firm D call. CDR1 is MGHRA, CDR2 YSYEKL, per germline. CDR3 length equals 13 residues. V dropped 1 base and J dropped 2 bases, with 5 bases sitting between them. The CDR3 coding sequence is TGCGCCAGCAGCCAAGTTCAGCAAGAGACCCAGTACTTC. Amino acid sequence: CASSQVQQETQYF.

This rearrangement joins TRBV15 to TRBJ2-2; D is perhaps TRBD1 (5 bases). Trimming left V 3 bases short and J 3 bases short, with 11 bases between. CDR1 is LNHNV and CDR2 is YYDKDF in the germline V gene (reference sequence). The CDR3 has 15 amino acids. The CDR3 loop is CATSSLVRDTGELFF. The CDR3 nucleotides are TGTGCCACCAGCAGTCTTGTCAGGGACACCGGGGAGCTGTTTTTT.

J is TRBJ1-2 and V is TRBV6-6; D remains unclear. Trimming pared 0 bases from V and 9 bases from J, leaving 11 bases between. This CDR3 contains 13 residues. Germline CDR1 reads MNHNY; CDR2 reads SVGAGI (reference sequence). The DNA of the CDR3 is TGTGCCAGCAGTTACTCGACTGGGTCGAGCTACACCTTC. This sequence encodes CASSYSTGSSYTF.

This clonotype was detected only a few times. The V call is TRBV7-6, the J call TRBJ2-1; 8 bases fit TRBD2. This CDR3 is built from 16 residues. CDR1 and CDR2 from the germline V gene are SGHVS and FNYEAQ. Trimming at V came to 1 base and at J to 2 bases, leaving 4 bases not matched to a gene. Written as DNA, the CDR3 is TGTGCCAGCAGCTTAGTAGAAGCGGGGGCCTACAATGAGCAGTTCTTC. Protein product: CASSLVEAGAYNEQFF. The full variable domain, its missing parts supplied by reference TRBV7-6 and TRBJ2-1, is GAGVSQSPRYKVTKRGQDVALRCDPISGHVSLYWYRQALGQGPEFLTYFNYEAQQDKSGLPNDRFSAERPEGSISTLTIQRTEQRDSAMYRCASSLVEAGAYNEQFFGPGTRLTVL.

Here the CDR3 reads CASSQWGGNTEAFF. The CDR3 DNA sequence: TGCGCCAGCAGTCAATGGGGGGGGAACACTGAAGCTTTCTTT. V and J are TRBV4-3 and TRBJ1-1; D possibly corresponds to TRBD1 (5 bases). In germline, CDR1 is LGHNA, CDR2 YSLEER. The CDR3 contains 14 residues. The V gene lost 6 bases and the J gene lost 1 base, with 12 bases spanning the gap.

Of note for this clonotype: Sequence at one end of the junction differs from germline and may be a read error. V and J are TRBV7-3 and TRBJ1-1; D is unresolved. The CDR3 is made up of 13 amino acids. Germline CDR1 and CDR2: SGHTA and FQGTGA. CDR3 DNA sequence: TGTGCCAACAGCCTTCGCGGGGACACTGAAGCTTTCTTT. As protein: CANSLRGDTEAFF.

The V and J genes are TRBV19 and TRBJ2-5, with unresolved D. V lost 10 bases and J lost 1, with 13 bases in between. CDR3 length: 13 amino acids. Germline CDR1 LNHDA, CDR2 SQIVND (reference sequence). Here the CDR3 DNA reads TGTGCCACCCGAGCACTTCTCCAAGAGACCCAGTACTTC. This translates into CATRALLQETQYF.

This clonotype was picked up a small number of times. This chain uses TRBV5-4 with TRBJ2-1; 13 bases agree with TRBD2. CDR3 length equals 16 residues. The ends lost 3 bases at V and 9 bases at J; junction bases unmatched: 9. The germline V gene encodes CDR1 SGHNT and CDR2 YYREEE (reference sequence). The CDR3 coding sequence is TGTGCCAGCAGCTCCGGACCGGGACTAGCGGGGCCTGAGCAGTTCTTC. Translating it yields CASSSGPGLAGPEQFF.

This clonotype was counted a few times. The V gene is TRBV7-9, the J gene TRBJ2-3, with 14 positions matching TRBD2. V shed 4 bases, J shed 2 bases, and the junction held 8 bases outside the gene matches. The CDR3 spans 18 residues. Germline-derived CDR1 and CDR2 are SEHNR and FQNEAQ (reference sequence). The CDR3 loop is CASSYGLAGGLFTDTQYF. The CDR3 coding sequence is TGTGCCAGCAGCTATGGACTAGCGGGGGGCCTATTCACAGATACGCAGTATTTT. The full variable domain, with the rest looked up from reference TRBV7-9 and TRBJ2-3, is DTGVSQNPRHKITKRGQNVTFRCDPISEHNRLYWYRQTLGQGPEFLTYFQNEAQLEKSRLLSDRFSAERPKGSFSTLEIQRTEQGDSAMYLCASSYGLAGGLFTDTQYFGPGTRLTVL.

This clonotype was counted between two and nine times. V usage is TRBV6-1 and J usage is TRBJ2-2; TRBD1 agrees at 7 bases. V trimming: 7 bases; J trimming: 3 bases; junction bases outside the gene matches: 14. Germline CDR1 reads MNHNS; CDR2 reads SASEGT. The CDR3 contains 17 residues. The chain's CDR3 is CASNRIPNRGDTGELFF. CDR3 in DNA: TGTGCCAGCAACCGAATCCCAAACAGGGGTGACACCGGGGAGCTGTTTTTT.

This clonotype was detected a few times. J is TRBJ1-4 and V is TRBV7-9, with 7 positions matching TRBD1. The V and J ends lost 8 bases and 5 bases, in that order; junction bases with no gene match: 5. Germline values: CDR1 SEHNR, CDR2 FQNEAQ (reference sequence). The CDR3 runs 13 residues. The CDR3 DNA sequence: TGTGCCAGCGAGGCAGGGGGGAATGAAAAACTGTTTTTT. This translates into CASEAGGNEKLFF.

This CDR3 is CASSLDGAITRPQHF. DNA of the CDR3: TGTGCCAGCAGCTTAGACGGGGCTATCACACGGCCCCAGCATTTT. This rearrangement joins TRBV7-2 to TRBJ1-5; possibly TRBD1 for D (5 bases). Germline loops: CDR1 SGHTA, CDR2 FQGNSA. V gave up 1 base and J gave up 9 bases, with 16 bases separating them. CDR3 length: 15 residues.

At least ten counts were recorded for this clonotype. The DNA for the CDR3 is TGTGCCAGCAGTTACGGGACAGGGGAAGCTTTCTTT. It translates to CASSYGTGEAFF. The chain joins TRBV28 to TRBJ1-1; 9 positions agree with TRBD1. Per germline, CDR1 MDHEN and CDR2 SYDVKM. Losses at the gene ends were 4 bases for V and 8 bases for J; bases not matched to a gene: 2. The CDR3 is 12 residues long.

V usage is TRBV5-1 and J usage is TRBJ2-1; D not certain. Trimming took 4 bases from V and 0 from J, leaving 14 bases between them. The CDR3 sequence is 16 residues long. Germline CDR1 SGHRS, CDR2 YFSETQ. CDR3 nucleotides: TGCGCCAGCAGCGGACCCCACGGTCGCTCCTACAATGAGCAGTTCTTC. Translated, it gives CASSGPHGRSYNEQFF.

The V call is TRBV25-1, the J call TRBJ2-3; TRBD1 might be the D (6 bases). The CDR3 length is 14 residues. The germline V gene has CDR1 MGHDK and CDR2 SYGVNS. Between the trimmed V and J ends, which lost 4 bases and 2 bases, there was a span of 10 bases. The CDR3 region is CASSVDSHTDTQYF. DNA for the CDR3: TGTGCCAGCAGTGTGGACAGTCACACAGATACGCAGTATTTT.

This clonotype was counted between two and nine times. This chain joins TRBV7-3 and TRBJ2-5; D is perhaps TRBD2 (5 bases). Germline V gene data show CDR1 as SGHTA and CDR2 as FQGTGA. Trimming shortened V by 0 bases and J by 5 bases, and 19 bases separated the two germline ends. This CDR3 region has 17 residues. This CDR3 is CASSLTGLPGEIETQYF. The CDR3 bases are TGTGCCAGCAGCTTAACTGGTCTCCCCGGGGAGATTGAGACCCAGTACTTC.

The chain employs TRBV12-3 or TRBV12-4 and TRBJ1-5; the D is unclear. This CDR3 comprises 12 residues. This chain's CDR3 is CASRVVGQPQHF. The CDR3, as DNA: TGTGCTTCGAGAGTAGTCGGTCAGCCCCAGCATTTT.

The chain is built from TRBV5-4 and TRBJ2-7; 7 nucleotides match TRBD2. CDR3 length equals 14 residues. Trimming removed 7 bases from V and 3 bases from J; junction bases left unmatched: 10. Germline assignment: CDR1 SGHNT and CDR2 YYREEE (reference sequence). The CDR3 coding sequence is TGTGCCAGCCGAGCTATTGGGGGGGACTACGAGCAGTACTTC. Translating it yields CASRAIGGDYEQYF.

The V call is TRBV6-2 or TRBV6-3, the J call TRBJ2-3; TRBD2 aligns across 10 bases. There are 11 residues in the CDR3. The V gene end was trimmed by 2 bases and the J gene end by 15 bases; junction bases not matched to a gene: 2. Germline CDR1 MNHEY, CDR2 SVGEGT. CDR3 sequence (DNA): TGTGCCAGCAGTTACGGGACTAGCGCCTATTTT. It codes for CASSYGTSAYF.